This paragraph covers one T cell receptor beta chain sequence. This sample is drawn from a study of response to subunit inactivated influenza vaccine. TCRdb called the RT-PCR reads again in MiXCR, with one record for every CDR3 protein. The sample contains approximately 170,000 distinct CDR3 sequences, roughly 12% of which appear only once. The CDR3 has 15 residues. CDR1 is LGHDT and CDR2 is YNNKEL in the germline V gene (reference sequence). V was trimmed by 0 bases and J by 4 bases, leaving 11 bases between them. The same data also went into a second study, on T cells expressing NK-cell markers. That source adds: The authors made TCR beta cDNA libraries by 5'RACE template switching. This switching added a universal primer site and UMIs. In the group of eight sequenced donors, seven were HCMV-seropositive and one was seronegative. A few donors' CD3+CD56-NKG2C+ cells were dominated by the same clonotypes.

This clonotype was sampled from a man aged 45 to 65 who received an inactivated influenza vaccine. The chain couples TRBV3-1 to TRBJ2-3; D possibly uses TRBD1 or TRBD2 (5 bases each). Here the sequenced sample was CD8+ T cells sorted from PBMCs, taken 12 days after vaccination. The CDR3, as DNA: TGTGCCAGCAGCCAAGATCTGGGGGTCGCAGATACGCAGTATTTT. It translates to CASSQDLGVADTQYF.